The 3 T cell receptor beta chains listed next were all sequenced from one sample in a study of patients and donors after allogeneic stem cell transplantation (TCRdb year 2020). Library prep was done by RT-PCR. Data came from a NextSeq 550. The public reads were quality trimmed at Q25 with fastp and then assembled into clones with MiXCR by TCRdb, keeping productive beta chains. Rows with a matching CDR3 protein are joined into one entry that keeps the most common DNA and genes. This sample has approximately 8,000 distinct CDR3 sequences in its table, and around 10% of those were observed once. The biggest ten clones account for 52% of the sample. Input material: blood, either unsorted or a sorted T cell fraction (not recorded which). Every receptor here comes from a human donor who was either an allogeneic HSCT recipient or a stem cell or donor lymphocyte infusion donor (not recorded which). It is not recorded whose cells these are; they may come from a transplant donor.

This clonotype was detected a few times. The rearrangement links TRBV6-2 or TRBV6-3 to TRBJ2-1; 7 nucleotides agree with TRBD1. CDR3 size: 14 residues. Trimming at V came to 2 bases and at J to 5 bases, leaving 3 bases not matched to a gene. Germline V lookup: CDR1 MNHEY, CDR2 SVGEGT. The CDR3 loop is CASSYHRGDNEQFF. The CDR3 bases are TGTGCCAGCAGTTACCACAGGGGTGACAATGAGCAGTTCTTC.

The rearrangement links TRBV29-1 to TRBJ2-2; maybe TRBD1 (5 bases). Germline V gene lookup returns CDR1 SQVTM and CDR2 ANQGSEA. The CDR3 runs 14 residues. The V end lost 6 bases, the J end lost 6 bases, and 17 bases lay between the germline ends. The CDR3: CSVQLQGKPGELFF. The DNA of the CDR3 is TGCAGCGTCCAACTGCAGGGTAAACCCGGGGAGCTGTTTTTT.

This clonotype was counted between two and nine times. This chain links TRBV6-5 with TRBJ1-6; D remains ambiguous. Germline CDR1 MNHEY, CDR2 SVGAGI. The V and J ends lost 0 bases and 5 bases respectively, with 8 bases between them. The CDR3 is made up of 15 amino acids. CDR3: CASSYSGGDNSPLHF. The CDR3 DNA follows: TGTGCCAGCAGTTACTCGGGTGGGGATAATTCACCCCTCCACTTT.